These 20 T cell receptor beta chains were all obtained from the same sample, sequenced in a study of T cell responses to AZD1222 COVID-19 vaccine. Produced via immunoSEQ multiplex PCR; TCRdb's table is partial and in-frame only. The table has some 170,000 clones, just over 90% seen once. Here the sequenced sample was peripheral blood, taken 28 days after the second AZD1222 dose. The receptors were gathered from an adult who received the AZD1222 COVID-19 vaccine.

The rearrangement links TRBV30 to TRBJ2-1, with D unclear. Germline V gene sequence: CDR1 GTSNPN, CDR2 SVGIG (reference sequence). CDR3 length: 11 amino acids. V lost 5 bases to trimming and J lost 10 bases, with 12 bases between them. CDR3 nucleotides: TGTGCCTGGTCAGGCATTAAGGAGCAGTTCTTC. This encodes CAWSGIKEQFF.

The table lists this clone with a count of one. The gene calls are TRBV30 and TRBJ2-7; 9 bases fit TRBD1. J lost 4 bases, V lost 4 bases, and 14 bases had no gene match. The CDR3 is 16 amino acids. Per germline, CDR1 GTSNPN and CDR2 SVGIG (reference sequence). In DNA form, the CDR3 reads TGTGCCTGGAAGTCAGATTTCACCGGGACAGGGTACGAGCAGTACTTC. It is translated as CAWKSDFTGTGYEQYF.

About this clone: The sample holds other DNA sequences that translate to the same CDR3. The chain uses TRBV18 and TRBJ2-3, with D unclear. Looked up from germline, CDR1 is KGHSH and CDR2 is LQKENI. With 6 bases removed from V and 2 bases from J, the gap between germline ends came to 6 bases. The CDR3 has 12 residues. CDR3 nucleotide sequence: TGTGCCAGCTCGCCGTCCACAGATACGCAGTATTTT. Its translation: CASSPSTDTQYF. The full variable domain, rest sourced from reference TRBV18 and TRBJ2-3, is NAGVMQNPRHLVRRRGQEARLRCSPMKGHSHVYWYRQLPEEGLKFMVYLQKENIIDESGMPKERFSAEFPKEGPSILRIQQVVRGDSAAYFCASSPSTDTQYFGPGTRLTVL.

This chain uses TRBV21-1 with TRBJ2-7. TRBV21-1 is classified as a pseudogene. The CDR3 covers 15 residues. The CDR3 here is CASSKDQDPCYEQYF. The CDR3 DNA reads TGTGCCAGCAGCAAAGATCAGGACCCCTGCTACGAGCAGTACTTC.

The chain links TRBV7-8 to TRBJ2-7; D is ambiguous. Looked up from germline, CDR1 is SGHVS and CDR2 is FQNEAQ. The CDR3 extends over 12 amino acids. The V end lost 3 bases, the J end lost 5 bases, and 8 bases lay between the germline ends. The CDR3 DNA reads TGTGCCAGCAGCTTCGGTGGGCACGAGCAGTACTTC. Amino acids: CASSFGGHEQYF.

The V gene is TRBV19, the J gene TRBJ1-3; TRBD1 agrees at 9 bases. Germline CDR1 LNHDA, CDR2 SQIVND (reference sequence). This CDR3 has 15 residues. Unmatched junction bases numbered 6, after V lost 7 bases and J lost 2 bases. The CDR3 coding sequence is TGTGCCAGTACCCAACAGGGGGCGGCTGGAAACACCATATATTTT. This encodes CASTQQGAAGNTIYF.

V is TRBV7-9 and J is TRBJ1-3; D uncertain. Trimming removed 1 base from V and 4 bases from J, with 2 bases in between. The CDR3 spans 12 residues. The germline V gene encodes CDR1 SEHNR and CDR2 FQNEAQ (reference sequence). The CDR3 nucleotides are TGTGCCAGCAGCTTAGAAGGAAACACCATATATTTT. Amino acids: CASSLEGNTIYF.

CDR3 amino acids: CASSPGQGRVTEAFF. CDR3 nucleotide sequence: TGCGCCAGCAGCCCGGGACAGGGTAGAGTCACTGAAGCTTTCTTT. This chain links TRBV4-1 with TRBJ1-1; TRBD1 agrees at 9 bases. With 4 bases clipped from V and 4 bases from J, the junction kept 7 bases outside the gene matches. The CDR3 extends over 15 amino acids. CDR1 is MGHRA and CDR2 is YSYEKL in the germline V gene.

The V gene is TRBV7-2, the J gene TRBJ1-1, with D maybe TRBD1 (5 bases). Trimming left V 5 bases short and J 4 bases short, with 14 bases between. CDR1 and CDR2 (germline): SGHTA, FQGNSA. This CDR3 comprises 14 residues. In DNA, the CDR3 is TGTGCCAGCAGCACACTAGGGGACGGCACTGAAGCTTTCTTT. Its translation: CASSTLGDGTEAFF.

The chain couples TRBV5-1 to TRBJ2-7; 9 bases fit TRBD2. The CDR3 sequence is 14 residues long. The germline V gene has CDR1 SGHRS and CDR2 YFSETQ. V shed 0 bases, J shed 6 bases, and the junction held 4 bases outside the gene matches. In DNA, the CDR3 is TGCGCCAGCAGCTTGGTTAGCGGGAGCACCGAGCAGTACTTC. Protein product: CASSLVSGSTEQYF.

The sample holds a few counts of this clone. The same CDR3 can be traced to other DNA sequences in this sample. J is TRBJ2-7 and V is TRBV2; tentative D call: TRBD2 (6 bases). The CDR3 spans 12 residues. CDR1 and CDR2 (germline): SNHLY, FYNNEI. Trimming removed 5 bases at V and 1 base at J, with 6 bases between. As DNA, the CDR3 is TGTGCCAGCAGTCTAGCGTCCTACGAGCAGTACTTC. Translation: CASSLASYEQYF.

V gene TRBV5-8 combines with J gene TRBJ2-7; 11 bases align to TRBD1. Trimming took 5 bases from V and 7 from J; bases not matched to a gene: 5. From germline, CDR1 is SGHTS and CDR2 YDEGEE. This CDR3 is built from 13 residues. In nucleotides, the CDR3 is TGTGCCAGCAGAAGGACAGGGGGCTGGGAGCAGTACTTC. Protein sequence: CASRRTGGWEQYF.

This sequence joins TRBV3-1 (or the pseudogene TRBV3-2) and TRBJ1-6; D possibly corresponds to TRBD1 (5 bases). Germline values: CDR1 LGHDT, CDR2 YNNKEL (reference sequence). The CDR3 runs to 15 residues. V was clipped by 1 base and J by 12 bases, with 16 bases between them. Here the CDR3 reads CASSQADRPGGPLHF. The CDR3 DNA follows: TGTGCCAGCAGCCAAGCCGACCGACCGGGGGGACCCCTCCACTTT.

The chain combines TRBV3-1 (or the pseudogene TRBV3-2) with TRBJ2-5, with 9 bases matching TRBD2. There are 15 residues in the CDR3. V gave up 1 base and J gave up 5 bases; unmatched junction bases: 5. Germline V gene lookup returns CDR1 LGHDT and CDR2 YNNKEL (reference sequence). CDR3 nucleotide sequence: TGTGCCAGCAGCCAAGGCGGGGGGGCCTTGGAGACCCAGTACTTC. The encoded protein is CASSQGGGALETQYF.

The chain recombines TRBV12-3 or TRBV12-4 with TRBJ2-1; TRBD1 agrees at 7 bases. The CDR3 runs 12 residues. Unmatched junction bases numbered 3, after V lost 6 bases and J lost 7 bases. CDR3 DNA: TGTGCCAGCAGGGCCAGGGGGAATGAGCAGTTCTTC. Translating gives CASRARGNEQFF.

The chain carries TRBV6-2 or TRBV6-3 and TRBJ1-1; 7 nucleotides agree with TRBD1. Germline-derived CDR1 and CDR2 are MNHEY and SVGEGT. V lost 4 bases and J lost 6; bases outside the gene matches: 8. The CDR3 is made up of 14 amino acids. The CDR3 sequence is CASSWRGQSSEAFF. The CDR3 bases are TGTGCCAGCAGTTGGAGGGGACAGAGCTCTGAAGCTTTCTTT.

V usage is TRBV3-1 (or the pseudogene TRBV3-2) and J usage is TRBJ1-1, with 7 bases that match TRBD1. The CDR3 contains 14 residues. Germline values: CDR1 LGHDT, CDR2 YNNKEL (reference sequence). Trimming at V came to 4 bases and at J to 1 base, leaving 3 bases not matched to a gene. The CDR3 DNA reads TGTGCCAGCAGCCGACAGGGCCAGAACACTGAAGCTTTCTTT. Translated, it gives CASSRQGQNTEAFF.

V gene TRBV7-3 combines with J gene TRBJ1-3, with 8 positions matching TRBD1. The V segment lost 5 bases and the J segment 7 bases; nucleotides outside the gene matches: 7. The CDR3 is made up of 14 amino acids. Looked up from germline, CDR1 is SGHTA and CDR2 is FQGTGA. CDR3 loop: CASSHDRGWNTIYF. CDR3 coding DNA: TGTGCCAGCAGCCACGACAGGGGCTGGAACACCATATATTTT. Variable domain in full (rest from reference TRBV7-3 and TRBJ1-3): GAGVSQTPSNKVTEKGKYVELRCDPISGHTALYWYRQSLGQGPEFLIYFQGTGAADDSGLPNDRFFAVRPEGSVSTLKIQRTERGDSAVYLCASSHDRGWNTIYFGEGSWLTVV.

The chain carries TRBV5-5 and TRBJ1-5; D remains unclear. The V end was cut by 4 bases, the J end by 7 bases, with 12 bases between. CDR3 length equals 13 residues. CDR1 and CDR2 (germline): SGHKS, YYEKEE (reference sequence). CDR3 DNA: TGTGCCAGCAGCAAACTCCCGGGACAGCCCCAGCATTTT. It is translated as CASSKLPGQPQHF.

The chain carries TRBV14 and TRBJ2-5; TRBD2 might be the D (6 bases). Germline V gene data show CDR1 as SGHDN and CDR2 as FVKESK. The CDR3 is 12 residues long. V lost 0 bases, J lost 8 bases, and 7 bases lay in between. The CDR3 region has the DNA TGTGCCAGCAGCCAAGACGGGAGAACCCAGTACTTC. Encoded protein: CASSQDGRTQYF.